A selection of T cell receptor beta chains follows, all from one sample in a study of cytomegalovirus exposure and HLA in healthy donors. Only in-frame clones appear in the TCRdb table, and some are missing; sequencing was by immunoSEQ multiplex PCR. Seen here are 60,000 to 75,000 clones, about 78% observed once, and the top ten hold 12%. The sample comprised PBMCs. The receptors derive from a woman aged 40 to 55 in good health and CMV-seropositive. Each CDR3 is given with its conserved first and last residue. A D gene is named only where the DNA matches it firmly. Clone size is not always given. Where it is, it says once, few, many or a class for expanded clones.

j_call: TRBJ2-4
d_call: NA
clone_size: once
v_call: TRBV30
cdr3_aa: CAWSVSGGIQYF
cdr3_nt: TGTGCCTGGAGTGTAAGTGGCGGCATTCAGTACTTC

j_call: TRBJ1-2
d_call: TRBD1
clone_size: NA
v_call: TRBV10-2
cdr3_aa: CASRVGGTGSHYGYTF
cdr3_nt: TGCGCCAGCAGGGTCGGAGGGACAGGGAGTCACTATGGCTACACCTTC

j_call: TRBJ2-1
d_call: TRBD2
clone_size: NA
v_call: TRBV18
cdr3_aa: CASSPLVSGDNEQFF
cdr3_nt: TGTGCCAGCTCACCGCTGGTTAGCGGGGACAATGAGCAGTTCTTC

j_call: TRBJ2-7
d_call: TRBD1
clone_size: few
v_call: TRBV2
cdr3_aa: CASREQGEQYF
cdr3_nt: TGTGCCAGCAGGGAACAGGGGGAGCAGTACTTC

j_call: TRBJ2-5
d_call: TRBD2
clone_size: NA
v_call: TRBV2
cdr3_aa: CASTGGGGETQYF
cdr3_nt: TGTGCCAGCACGGGAGGGGGTGGGGAGACCCAGTACTTC

j_call: TRBJ2-1
d_call: TRBD1
clone_size: NA
v_call: TRBV5-1
cdr3_aa: CASADRNYNEQFF
cdr3_nt: TGCGCCAGCGCGGACAGGAATTACAATGAGCAGTTCTTC

j_call: TRBJ2-7
d_call: NA
clone_size: NA
v_call: TRBV10-1
cdr3_aa: CASSSGFRWDEQYF
cdr3_nt: TGCGCCAGCAGCTCGGGATTCCGATGGGACGAGCAGTACTTC

j_call: TRBJ1-5
d_call: NA
clone_size: NA
v_call: TRBV28
cdr3_aa: CASSFPDWYSNQPQHF
cdr3_nt: TGTGCCAGCAGTTTTCCCGACTGGTATAGCAATCAGCCCCAGCATTTT

j_call: TRBJ1-6
d_call: NA
clone_size: NA
v_call: TRBV9
cdr3_aa: CASSVRTVDSPLHF
cdr3_nt: TGTGCCAGCAGCGTGAGGACAGTCGATTCACCCCTCCACTTT

j_call: TRBJ2-6
d_call: TRBD1
clone_size: many
v_call: TRBV7-2
cdr3_aa: CASSWGQGGRGANVLTF
cdr3_nt: TGTGCCAGCAGCTGGGGACAGGGCGGTAGAGGGGCCAACGTCCTGACTTTC

j_call: TRBJ1-2
d_call: TRBD1
clone_size: NA
v_call: TRBV27
cdr3_aa: CASSLIRGLWYGYTF
cdr3_nt: TGTGCCAGCAGTTTAATCAGGGGGCTTTGGTATGGCTACACCTTC

j_call: TRBJ1-2
d_call: NA
clone_size: NA
v_call: TRBV6-6
cdr3_aa: CASSADRYGYTF
cdr3_nt: TGTGCCAGCAGTGCGGATAGGTATGGCTACACCTTC

j_call: TRBJ2-3
d_call: NA
clone_size: NA
v_call: TRBV7-8
cdr3_aa: CASRRRTTSTDTQYF
cdr3_nt: TGTGCCAGCAGAAGACGGACAACCAGCACAGATACGCAGTATTTT

j_call: TRBJ2-1
d_call: NA
clone_size: once
v_call: TRBV18
cdr3_aa: CASSGVPSYNEQFF
cdr3_nt: TGTGCCAGCTCGGGAGTCCCGAGTTACAATGAGCAGTTCTTC

j_call: TRBJ2-7
d_call: NA
clone_size: NA
v_call: TRBV5-1
cdr3_aa: CASRGGRYNRDSYEQYF
cdr3_nt: TGCGCCAGCAGAGGGGGACGGTATAATAGAGATTCCTACGAGCAGTACTTC

j_call: TRBJ2-3
d_call: TRBD1
clone_size: few
v_call: TRBV2
cdr3_aa: CASSEAGTGLATDTQYF
cdr3_nt: TGTGCCAGCAGTGAAGCCGGGACAGGCCTCGCCACAGATACGCAGTATTTT

j_call: TRBJ1-1
d_call: NA
clone_size: NA
v_call: TRBV29-1
cdr3_aa: CSVTHRGNTEAFF
cdr3_nt: TGCAGCGTTACTCACCGGGGGAACACTGAAGCTTTCTTT

j_call: TRBJ2-7
d_call: TRBD2
clone_size: once
v_call: TRBV6-1
cdr3_aa: CASSEVTSGGKDEQYF
cdr3_nt: TGTGCCAGCAGTGAAGTGACTAGCGGGGGAAAGGACGAGCAGTACTTC

j_call: TRBJ1-5
d_call: NA
clone_size: once
v_call: TRBV5-4
cdr3_aa: CASSLGVSGDQPQHF
cdr3_nt: TGTGCCAGCAGCTTGGGAGTTTCAGGGGATCAGCCCCAGCATTTT

j_call: TRBJ2-7
d_call: TRBD1
clone_size: few
v_call: TRBV6-1
cdr3_aa: CASSDFDRGLYEQYF
cdr3_nt: TGTGCCAGCAGCGATTTTGACAGGGGGCTCTACGAGCAGTACTTC

j_call: TRBJ1-1
d_call: TRBD1
clone_size: NA
v_call: TRBV30
cdr3_aa: CAWTPGQVIAFF
cdr3_nt: TGTGCCTGGACCCCCGGACAGGTCATCGCTTTCTTT

j_call: TRBJ2-1
d_call: TRBD2
clone_size: NA
v_call: TRBV10-3
cdr3_aa: CAISESLTGGPNNEQFF
cdr3_nt: TGTGCCATCAGTGAGTCGCTTACGGGGGGACCTAACAATGAGCAGTTCTTC

j_call: TRBJ1-2
d_call: TRBD1
clone_size: NA
v_call: TRBV6-5
cdr3_aa: CASSYGGTGGDGGYTF
cdr3_nt: TGTGCCAGCAGTTACGGGGGGACAGGGGGTGATGGGGGCTACACCTTC

j_call: TRBJ1-6
d_call: NA
clone_size: NA
v_call: TRBV2
cdr3_aa: CASSGNSNSPLHF
cdr3_nt: TGTGCCAGCAGTGGGAACAGTAATTCACCCCTCCACTTT

j_call: TRBJ1-1
d_call: NA
clone_size: NA
v_call: TRBV2
cdr3_aa: CATTEQGYTEAFF
cdr3_nt: TGTGCCACCACAGAACAGGGTTATACTGAAGCTTTCTTT

j_call: TRBJ2-2
d_call: TRBD1
clone_size: NA
v_call: TRBV5-1
cdr3_aa: CASSENPGQGATGELFF
cdr3_nt: TGCGCCAGCAGCGAGAACCCAGGACAGGGGGCCACCGGGGAGCTGTTTTTT

j_call: TRBJ2-5
d_call: TRBD2
clone_size: NA
v_call: TRBV5-1
cdr3_aa: CASSLDRGAAGGQETQYF
cdr3_nt: TGCGCCAGCAGCTTGGACCGAGGCGCGGCGGGGGGGCAAGAGACCCAGTACTTC

j_call: TRBJ2-5
d_call: NA
clone_size: NA
v_call: TRBV6-1
cdr3_aa: CASSAPLGARHQETQYF
cdr3_nt: TGTGCCAGCAGTGCGCCCCTGGGGGCCAGGCACCAAGAGACCCAGTACTTC

j_call: TRBJ2-2
d_call: TRBD1
clone_size: NA
v_call: TRBV2
cdr3_aa: CASNKPGQGITGELFF
cdr3_nt: TGTGCCAGCAATAAGCCGGGACAGGGGATCACCGGGGAGCTGTTTTTT

j_call: TRBJ2-7
d_call: TRBD1
clone_size: NA
v_call: TRBV4-1
cdr3_aa: CASSQEGVDRGNEQYF
cdr3_nt: TGCGCCAGCAGCCAAGAAGGAGTGGACAGGGGAAACGAGCAGTACTTC

j_call: TRBJ1-2
d_call: NA
clone_size: once
v_call: TRBV6-6
cdr3_aa: CASSSLRGYGYTF
cdr3_nt: TGTGCCAGCAGTTCCCTACGGGGTTATGGCTACACCTTC

j_call: TRBJ1-1
d_call: NA
clone_size: few
v_call: TRBV12-5
cdr3_aa: CASGLQIRRENTEAFF
cdr3_nt: TGTGCTAGTGGTTTGCAGATTCGCCGGGAGAACACTGAAGCTTTCTTT

j_call: TRBJ1-1
d_call: NA
clone_size: NA
v_call: TRBV13
cdr3_aa: CASSLGRGTDPTEAFF
cdr3_nt: TGTGCCAGCAGCTTAGGCCGGGGGACGGATCCTACTGAAGCTTTCTTT

j_call: TRBJ2-7
d_call: TRBD2
clone_size: NA
v_call: TRBV6-1
cdr3_aa: CASSEGGILAGASYEQYF
cdr3_nt: TGTGCCAGCAGTGAAGGGGGTATTCTAGCGGGGGCGTCCTACGAGCAGTACTTC

j_call: TRBJ2-7
d_call: NA
clone_size: NA
v_call: TRBV13
cdr3_aa: CASSLGRTGRPYEQYF
cdr3_nt: TGTGCCAGCAGCTTAGGCCGTACGGGGAGGCCCTACGAGCAGTACTTC

j_call: TRBJ1-6
d_call: NA
clone_size: few
v_call: TRBV29-1
cdr3_aa: CSDPDISYNSPLHF
cdr3_nt: TGCAGCGACCCGGACATCTCCTATAATTCACCCCTCCACTTT

j_call: TRBJ2-7
d_call: NA
clone_size: NA
v_call: TRBV6-5
cdr3_aa: CASSYSKTFSYEQYF
cdr3_nt: TGTGCCAGCAGTTACTCGAAGACATTCTCCTACGAGCAGTACTTC

j_call: TRBJ2-7
d_call: TRBD1
clone_size: NA
v_call: TRBV5-1
cdr3_aa: CASSIQGDYEQYF
cdr3_nt: TGCGCCAGCAGCATCCAGGGGGACTACGAGCAGTACTTC

j_call: TRBJ1-6
d_call: NA
clone_size: few
v_call: TRBV7-2
cdr3_aa: CASSLIGNSPLHF
cdr3_nt: TGTGCCAGCAGCTTAATCGGTAATTCACCCCTCCACTTT

j_call: TRBJ2-5
d_call: TRBD1
clone_size: NA
v_call: TRBV29-1
cdr3_aa: CSVKTGTVETQYF
cdr3_nt: TGCAGCGTGAAGACAGGGACGGTAGAGACCCAGTACTTC

j_call: TRBJ1-2
d_call: NA
clone_size: NA
v_call: TRBV5-6
cdr3_aa: CASSRGAGARGYTF
cdr3_nt: TGTGCCAGCAGCCGTGGGGCAGGGGCTCGTGGCTACACCTTC

j_call: TRBJ1-5
d_call: NA
clone_size: few
v_call: TRBV6-5
cdr3_aa: CASSKAGGQPQHF
cdr3_nt: TGTGCCAGCAGTAAGGCCGGAGGGCAGCCCCAGCATTTT

j_call: TRBJ1-4
d_call: NA
clone_size: few
v_call: TRBV7-9
cdr3_aa: CASSPLAGYGGNEKLFF
cdr3_nt: TGTGCCAGCAGCCCCCTCGCGGGGTATGGGGGAAATGAAAAACTGTTTTTT